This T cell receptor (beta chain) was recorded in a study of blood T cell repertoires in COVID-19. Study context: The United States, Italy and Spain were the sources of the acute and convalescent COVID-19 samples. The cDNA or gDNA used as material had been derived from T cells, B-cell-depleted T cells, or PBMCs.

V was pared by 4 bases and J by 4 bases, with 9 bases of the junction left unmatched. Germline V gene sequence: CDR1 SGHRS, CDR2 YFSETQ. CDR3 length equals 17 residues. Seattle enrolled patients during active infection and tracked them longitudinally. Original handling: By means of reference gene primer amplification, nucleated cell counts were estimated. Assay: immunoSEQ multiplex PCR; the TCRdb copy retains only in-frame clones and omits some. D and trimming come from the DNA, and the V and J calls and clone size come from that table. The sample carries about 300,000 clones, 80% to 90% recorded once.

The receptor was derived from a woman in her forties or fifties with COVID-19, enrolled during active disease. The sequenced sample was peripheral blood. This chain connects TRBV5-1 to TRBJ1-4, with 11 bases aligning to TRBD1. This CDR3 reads CASSTRDRGELNEKLFF. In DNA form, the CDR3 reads TGCGCCAGCAGCACCCGGGACAGGGGGGAGCTTAATGAAAAACTGTTTTTT. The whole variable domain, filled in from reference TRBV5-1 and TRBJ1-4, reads KAGVTQTPRYLIKTRGQQVTLSCSPISGHRSVSWYQQTPGQGLQFLFEYFSETQRNKGNFPGRFSGRQFSNSRSEMNVSTLELGDSALYLCASSTRDRGELNEKLFFGSGTQLSVL.